This is a list of T cell receptor beta chains from one sample in a study of blood T cell repertoires in COVID-19. Clones were sequenced by immunoSEQ multiplex PCR, and TCRdb holds only the in-frame ones, with some missing. This table holds 83,000 or so clones, roughly 86% found once. The sample taken for sequencing was peripheral blood. The receptor set was obtained from an elderly man with active or convalescent COVID-19. Both conserved end residues are part of each CDR3. D genes are given only for firm matches. Clone size is given for some rows only: seen once, a few or many times, or a class if the clone is expanded.

V gene	J gene	clone size	D gene	CDR3 DNA	CDR3 protein
TRBV7-2	TRBJ1-4	-	-	TGTGCCAGCAGCTTCACGGGGACTAATGAAAAACTGTTTTTT	CASSFTGTNEKLFF
TRBV5-1	TRBJ2-1	-	TRBD1	TGCGCCAGCAGCTCCTGGACAGGGAGCTCCTACAATGAGCAGTTCTTC	CASSSWTGSSYNEQFF
TRBV29-1	TRBJ2-5	-	-	TGCAGCACCCGGACAGATCAAGAGACCCAGTACTTC	CSTRTDQETQYF
TRBV7-9	TRBJ2-2	-	TRBD1	TGTGCCAGCAGCACATCCCGGGACAGAGGAACCGGGGAGCTGTTTTTT	CASSTSRDRGTGELFF
TRBV23-1	TRBJ2-2	-	TRBD1	TGCGCCAGCAGTCAATTCCCCCCGATACTAGGACAGGGGGCCGGGGAGCTGTTTTTT	CASSQFPPILGQGAGELFF
TRBV6-1	TRBJ1-2	-	-	TGTGCCAGCAGTGAAGGTGCGCGCCCCCCTGGCTACACCTTC	CASSEGARPPGYTF
TRBV29-1	TRBJ2-1	-	-	TGCAGCGTCGATGGCCTTCGAGAGCAGTTCTTC	CSVDGLREQFF
TRBV19	TRBJ1-5	-	-	TGTGCCAGTAGGCGACAGGATAGCAATCAGCCCCAGCATTTT	CASRRQDSNQPQHF
TRBV6-5	TRBJ1-6	few	TRBD1	TGTGCCAGCATTCGGGACAGGGGTAATTCACCCCTCCACTTT	CASIRDRGNSPLHF
TRBV24-1	TRBJ2-1	-	TRBD1	TGTGCCACCGGCGCGGACAGGGGAGGGAGGGGGGAGCAGTTCTTC	CATGADRGGRGEQFF
TRBV4-1	TRBJ2-2	-	TRBD1	TGCGCCAGCAGCCGAGGACAGGTCCTGAACACCGGGGAGCTGTTTTTT	CASSRGQVLNTGELFF
TRBV18	TRBJ1-4	-	-	TGTGCCAGCTCACCGCGTTTACGCGGAACTAATGAAAAACTGTTTTTT	CASSPRLRGTNEKLFF
TRBV10-3	TRBJ1-1	-	TRBD1	TGTGCCATCAGTGGGGACAGTGGTCGGAGAGCTTTCTTT	CAISGDSGRRAFF
TRBV5-1	TRBJ1-2	-	-	TGCGCCAGCAGCTTGGATAGGGGTTGGTATGGCTACACCTTC	CASSLDRGWYGYTF